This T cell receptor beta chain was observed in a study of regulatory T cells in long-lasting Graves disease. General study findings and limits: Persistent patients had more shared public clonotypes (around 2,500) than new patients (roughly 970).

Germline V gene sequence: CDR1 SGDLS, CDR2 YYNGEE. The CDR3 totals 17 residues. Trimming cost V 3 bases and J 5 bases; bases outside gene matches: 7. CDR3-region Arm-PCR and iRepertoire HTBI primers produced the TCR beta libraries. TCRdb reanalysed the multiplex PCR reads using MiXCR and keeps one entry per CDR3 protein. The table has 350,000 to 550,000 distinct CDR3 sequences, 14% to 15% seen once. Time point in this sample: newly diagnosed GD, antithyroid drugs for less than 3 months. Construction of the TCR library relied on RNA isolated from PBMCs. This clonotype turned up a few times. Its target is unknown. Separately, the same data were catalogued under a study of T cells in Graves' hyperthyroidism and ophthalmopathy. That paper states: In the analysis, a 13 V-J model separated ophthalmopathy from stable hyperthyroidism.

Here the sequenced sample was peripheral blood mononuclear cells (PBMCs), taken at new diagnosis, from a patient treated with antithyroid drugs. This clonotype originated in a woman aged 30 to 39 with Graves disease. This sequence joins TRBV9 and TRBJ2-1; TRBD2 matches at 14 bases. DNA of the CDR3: TGTGCCAGCAGCGGTCTGACTAGCGGGAGGGAACACAATGAGCAGTTCTTC. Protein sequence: CASSGLTSGREHNEQFF.